Below, one T cell receptor (beta chain) is given with its context. This sample stems from a study of shared clonotypes between healthy human individuals. Turning to the study itself: The study used three CD4 naive, three CD4 memory, two CD8 naive and one CD8 memory plate per donor.

The donor population consisted of healthy HIV-negative adults with no recent acute infections or vaccinations. From CD4+ cells came CD45RA+ naive and CD45RA-negative memory subsets. Per germline, CDR1 SGHTA and CDR2 FQGTGA. V dropped 0 bases and J dropped 0 bases, with 6 bases sitting between them. The CDR3 runs to 15 residues. When replicate PCRs were run on sorted subsets, they used about 220 ng DNA, tens of thousands of T cell genomes. Some clones are missing from TCRdb's copy, which holds only in-frame ones; the method was immunoSEQ multiplex PCR. The table has some 2,500,000 clones, under 95% seen once.

This receptor was identified in a man aged 18-30 years in good health. Some clones in this sample may be carry-over from other donors' samples. Sequenced sample: naive CD4+ T cells from PBMCs. Documented subset: CD45RA+ positively selected. The V call is TRBV7-3, the J call TRBJ2-1; D tentatively fits TRBD1 or TRBD2 (5 bases each). CDR3 region: CASSLTGTSYNEQFF. The CDR3 DNA sequence: TGTGCCAGCAGCTTAACCGGGACCTCCTACAATGAGCAGTTCTTC.